The clone carrying this T cell receptor (beta chain) has more than one count but fewer than ten. Its antigen is unidentified. With the Oncomine TCR Beta short-read assay, DNA from cultured CD4+ T cells was sequenced. The source of extracted genomic DNA was cultured CD4+ T cells. TCRdb re-derived calls from the PCR reads in MiXCR, one entry per CDR3 protein. The table has roughly 12,000 distinct CDR3 sequences, about 50% seen once. The CDR3 is 17 amino acids. Trimming removed 3 bases from V and 8 bases from J, with 25 bases in between. Germline assignment: CDR1 DFQATT and CDR2 SNEGSKA (reference sequence). The treatment denotes: roughly 10-day PBMC culture with coronavirus spike peptide pools or control peptides (ViraFEST assay). These data come from a study of vaccination and CD4 T cells after COVID-19. Study background: A median of approximately 100 days (range 35 to 161) separated diagnosis from post-COVID sampling.

The source material was CD4+ T cells from blood, cultured in vitro. The genes are TRBV20-1 and TRBJ2-2, with D possibly being TRBD1 or TRBD2 (6 bases each). The receptor comes from a human donor who had recovered from COVID-19. CDR3 amino acids: CSARGLEGDWRSGELFF. The DNA of the CDR3 is TGCAGTGCTAGGGGCCTCGAGGGGGACTGGCGCTCTGGGGAGCTGTTTTTT.